This T cell receptor (beta chain) was captured in a study of T cells in localized non-small cell lung cancer. Details on this clone: Its antigen is unknown.

The table came from immunoSEQ multiplex PCR; TCRdb's copy has only in-frame clones and leaves some out. The table lists fewer than 40,000 clones, approximately 93% of them singletons. General observations from the study: The study detected a median roughly 50 of the top 100 tumor clones in adjacent lung. The study found T cell clonality highest in uninvolved adjacent lung, above tumor. Increased T cell density in blood showed an association with longer overall survival.

The CDR3 has 15 residues. V was trimmed by 1 base and J by 0 bases, leaving 6 bases between them. From germline, CDR1 is LGHNA and CDR2 YSLEER. Sequencing used peripheral blood, obtained before any cancer treatment. The sequence came from a female donor over 55 with stage I lung adenocarcinoma. V is TRBV4-3 and J is TRBJ2-2; D is unresolved. CDR3 protein: CASSQGVTNTGELFF. For the CDR3, the DNA is TGCGCCAGCAGCCAAGGGGTGACGAACACCGGGGAGCTGTTTTTT.